Listed below are T cell receptor beta chains from one sample, sequenced in a study of T-cell memory formation after mild COVID-19. One entry per CDR3 protein results from TCRdb running MiXCR on the 5' RACE reads. This sample carries about 270,000 distinct CDR3 sequences, 15% to 20% of them seen once, and the ten largest clones take 20% to 25%. Sequenced input: PBMCs or a T cell subset sorted from them (not recorded which). Receptor source: a man in his late teens or twenties who had mild COVID-19 (a few samples of this study predate the infection). Cell type and time point are not known. Each CDR3 is given with its conserved first and last residue.

CDR3 protein | V gene
CASSYSGGSSYGYTF | TRBV6-5
CASSLLRGESYEQYF | TRBV10-3
CASSQGGENTEAFF | TRBV4-1
CSVEVQGTDTQYF | TRBV29-1
CASSVTGGGYSNQPQHF | TRBV7-2
CASSLRGQAAGANVLTF | TRBV5-8
CSARAGGPHTEAFF | TRBV20-1
CASERGRSSYNEQFF | TRBV7-9
CASSQGPLSNQPQHF | TRBV4-1
CASSRLSTAWVPEAFF | TRBV19
CASSHGLFEAFF | TRBV4-1
CASSHSGLSYEQYF | TRBV11-2
CASSSPPGRQGQGTQYF | TRBV2
CASRLRFGGRGNGYTF | TRBV5-1
CASSDLTSGGLYQETQYF | TRBV2
CASSSLGGSWGQETQYF | TRBV28
CASSQDRGDEQYF | TRBV12-3/TRBV12-4
CASSQYRGGQDTQYF | TRBV4-1
CASTKFENTEAFF | TRBV28
CASSQVTDRVNEQFF | TRBV4-3
CATSDQDRGSSGDTQYF | TRBV24-1
CASSHRTGSILDGYTF | TRBV6-5
CASRHRFGVLDGELFF | TRBV4-1
CASSPTYEQYF | TRBV7-2
CASSLVGEVSTEAFF | TRBV5-1
CSARQPPLQAQPQHF | TRBV20-1
CASSLAGRSDTQYF | TRBV7-6
CASSLSGGAYNEQYF | TRBV7-9
CAISEGGQMPYEQYF | TRBV10-3
CASRTTGLTEAFF | TRBV5-6
CATDRDTDTQYF | TRBV2
CASSQVGGTTNEKLFF | TRBV3-1
CSARDHGGKSYEQYF | TRBV20-1
CASSPDTYSPLHF | TRBV7-2
CASRPLTVATRGDGYTF | TRBV12-3/TRBV12-4
CSVEDYGARYF | TRBV29-1
CATQGGADTQYF | TRBV19
CASSRNREGPGYTF | TRBV7-2
CASSYFPARSQYF | TRBV6-2/TRBV6-3